A single sample is the source of the 13 T cell receptor beta chains below, sequenced in a study of OX40 agonist ivuxolimab in advanced cancers. Using immunoSEQ multiplex PCR, the repertoire was profiled, and TCRdb retains in-frame clones only, with some absent. The table includes fewer than 55,000 clones, 75% to 85% detected once. The sequences come from CD4+ or CD8+ T cells sorted from blood, collected in a trial of the OX40 agonist ivuxolimab. These receptors were taken from an adult with an advanced solid tumor such as melanoma, head and neck, liver or kidney cancer.

The V and J genes are TRBV11-3 and TRBJ2-2; D not resolved. V was pared by 1 base and J by 11 bases, with 11 bases between. CDR3 size: 13 residues. Per the germline V gene, CDR1 is SGHNT and CDR2 is YENEEA. The CDR3 region has the DNA TGTGCCAGCAGCTTAGGGCCTGGCGGTGAGCTGTTTTTT. Translating it yields CASSLGPGGELFF.

This chain joins TRBV19 and TRBJ1-6; tentatively, D is TRBD1 (5 bases). CDR1 LNHDA and CDR2 SQIVND come from the germline V gene (reference sequence). V lost 8 bases to trimming and J lost 8 bases, with 16 bases between them. The length of the CDR3 is 14 residues. CDR3 sequence: CASGEGWGDSPLHF. The CDR3 coding sequence is TGTGCCAGTGGAGAGGGGTGGGGTGATTCACCCCTCCACTTT.

This clone was counted a few times. The V gene is TRBV5-1, the J gene TRBJ1-5; D is possibly TRBD1 (6 bases). CDR3 size: 14 residues. CDR1 and CDR2 (germline): SGHRS, YFSETQ. Between the trimmed V and J ends, which lost 0 bases and 8 bases, there was a span of 12 bases. In DNA, the CDR3 is TGCGCCAGCAGCTTGGAAGGGGGGAGAGAGCCCCAGCATTTT. The encoded protein is CASSLEGGREPQHF.

The chain uses TRBV7-2 and TRBJ2-7, with 7 positions matching TRBD2. The germline V gene has CDR1 SGHTA and CDR2 FQGNSA. The CDR3 is 14 residues long. V lost 6 bases and J lost 6; bases outside the gene matches: 11. CDR3 bases: TGTGCCAGCAGTTCCCTCCGGGGGGTCCTCGAGCAGTACTTC. This encodes CASSSLRGVLEQYF.

The rearrangement links TRBV7-8 to TRBJ2-5; a weak D match, TRBD2 (6 bases). V lost 5 bases and J 3 bases, leaving 16 bases between the germline ends. CDR1 and CDR2 (germline): SGHVS, FQNEAQ. There are 15 residues in the CDR3. CDR3 bases: TGTGCCAGCAGCCGTAGAGGAGGGCAGGAAGAGACCCAGTACTTC. Amino acids: CASSRRGGQEETQYF.

V gene TRBV12-2 combines with J gene TRBJ2-5; TRBD2 is taken as the D call from the table, unchecked against the DNA. TRBV12-2 is classified as a pseudogene. This CDR3 is built from 18 residues. CDR3 nucleotide sequence: TGTGCAAGTCGCTTCCTCAGCAGGACTAGCGGGGGGGCAGAGACCCAGTACTTC. Residues: CASRFLSRTSGGAETQYF.

The V and J genes are TRBV6-5 and TRBJ1-1; perhaps TRBD1 as D (5 bases). V was clipped by 8 bases and J by 6 bases, with 19 bases between them. Per germline, CDR1 MNHEY and CDR2 SVGAGI. This CDR3 is built from 14 residues. The CDR3 nucleotides are TGTGCCAGCTCAGTTAAAGTCCCAGGGTCTGAAGCTTTCTTT. Its translation: CASSVKVPGSEAFF.

V is TRBV7-9 and J is TRBJ1-3; no clear D. Germline V lookup: CDR1 SEHNR, CDR2 FQNEAQ (reference sequence). V lost 7 bases and J lost 2, with 18 bases in between. This CDR3 has 16 amino acids. The CDR3, as DNA: TGTGCCAGCATCCCTTTGATGAAGACGACTGGAAACACCATATATTTT. Translation: CASIPLMKTTGNTIYF. Combining the CDR3 with reference TRBV7-9 and TRBJ1-3 gives the whole variable domain DTGVSQNPRHKITKRGQNVTFRCDPISEHNRLYWYRQTLGQGPEFLTYFQNEAQLEKSRLLSDRFSAERPKGSFSTLEIQRTEQGDSAMYLCASIPLMKTTGNTIYFGEGSWLTVV.

Written as DNA, the CDR3 is TGTGCCAGCAAGATACGACAGGGGGAGACAGATACGCAGTATTTT. This encodes CASKIRQGETDTQYF. The chain joins TRBV2 to TRBJ2-3, with TRBD1 matching 9 bases. The CDR3 is 15 amino acids. CDR1 is SNHLY and CDR2 is FYNNEI in the germline V gene. Unmatched junction bases numbered 8, after V lost 7 bases and J lost 3 bases.

The chain is built from TRBV11-3 and TRBJ1-1; TRBD1 matches at 8 bases. This CDR3 has 15 residues. The J segment lost 1 base and the V segment lost 1 base, leaving 2 bases of the junction unmatched. Germline V lookup: CDR1 SGHNT, CDR2 YENEEA. CDR3 sequence (DNA): TGTGCCAGCAGCTTAGGGCAGGGGGCGAACACTGAAGCTTTCTTT. Its protein is CASSLGQGANTEAFF.

The chain links TRBV5-1 to TRBJ2-5, with TRBD2 matching over 7 bases. V was pared by 4 bases and J by 5 bases, with 11 bases of the junction left unmatched. Germline values: CDR1 SGHRS, CDR2 YFSETQ. This CDR3 is built from 15 residues. The CDR3, as DNA: TGCGCCAGCAGCCCCGGACGGGGGGTAGAGGAGACCCAGTACTTC. This sequence encodes CASSPGRGVEETQYF.

The chain combines TRBV4-2 with TRBJ2-7; 10 bases align to TRBD2. With V trimmed by 2 bases and J by 4 bases, 5 bases remained unmatched. CDR1 LGHNA and CDR2 YNFKEQ come from the germline V gene. This CDR3 has 15 amino acids. DNA for the CDR3: TGTGCCAGCAGCCAATCTAGCGGGGGCCCATACGAGCAGTACTTC. It codes for CASSQSSGGPYEQYF.

V and J are TRBV18 and TRBJ1-2; D not resolved. The CDR3 consists of 14 residues. From germline, CDR1 is KGHSH and CDR2 LQKENI. The V and J ends lost 3 bases and 0 bases respectively, with 8 bases between them. The CDR3 DNA follows: TGTGCCAGCTCACCCGGAAGGACTAACTATGGCTACACCTTC. Translation: CASSPGRTNYGYTF. Full variable domain (outside the CDR3, taken from reference TRBV18 and TRBJ1-2): NAGVMQNPRHLVRRRGQEARLRCSPMKGHSHVYWYRQLPEEGLKFMVYLQKENIIDESGMPKERFSAEFPKEGPSILRIQQVVRGDSAAYFCASSPGRTNYGYTFGSGTRLTVV.